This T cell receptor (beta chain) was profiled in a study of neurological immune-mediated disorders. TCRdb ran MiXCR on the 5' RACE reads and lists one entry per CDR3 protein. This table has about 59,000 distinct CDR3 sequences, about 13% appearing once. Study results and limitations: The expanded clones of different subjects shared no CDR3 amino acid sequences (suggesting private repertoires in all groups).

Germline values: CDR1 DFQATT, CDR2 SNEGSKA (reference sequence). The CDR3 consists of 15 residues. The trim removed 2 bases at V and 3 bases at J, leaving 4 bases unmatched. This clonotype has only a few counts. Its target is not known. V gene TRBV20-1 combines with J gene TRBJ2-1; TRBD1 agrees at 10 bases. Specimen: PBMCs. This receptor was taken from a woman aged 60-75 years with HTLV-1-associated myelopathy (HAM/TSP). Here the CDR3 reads CSARSTGGLYNEQFF. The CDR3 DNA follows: TGCAGTGCTAGATCGACAGGGGGCCTCTACAATGAGCAGTTCTTC.